This T cell receptor beta chain emerged from a study of T cells in Graves' hyperthyroidism and ophthalmopathy. The investigators amplified TCR beta CDR3 regions from RNA transcripts. The primer set for the first-round RT-PCR of the TCR CDR3 was HTBI. TCRdb re-derived calls from the multiplex PCR reads in MiXCR, one entry per CDR3 protein. The profile shows 550,000 to 700,000 distinct CDR3 sequences, approximately 44% of them singletons. This clonotype was found many times. Exclusion criteria comprised uncontrolled infection, other autoimmune disease, pregnancy or lactation. Germline assignment: CDR1 SGDLS and CDR2 YYNGEE. The CDR3 consists of 17 residues. With 0 bases clipped from V and 3 bases from J, the junction kept 9 bases outside the gene matches.

The TCR sequence derives from an adult woman with Graves' disease, either hyperthyroidism or ophthalmopathy (not recorded which). Input material: peripheral blood or thyroid tissue (not recorded which). The rearrangement links TRBV9 to TRBJ1-2; 9 bases line up with TRBD1. For the CDR3, the DNA is TGTGCCAGCAGCGTAGAGACAGGGGGAGGGCGGGACTATGGCTACACCTTC. As protein: CASSVETGGGRDYGYTF. The whole variable domain, remainder taken from reference TRBV9 and TRBJ1-2, is DSGVTQTPKHLITATGQRVTLRCSPRSGDLSVYWYQQSLDQGLQFLIQYYNGEERAKGNILERFSAQQFPDLHSELNLSSLELGDSALYFCASSVETGGGRDYGYTFGSGTRLTVV.